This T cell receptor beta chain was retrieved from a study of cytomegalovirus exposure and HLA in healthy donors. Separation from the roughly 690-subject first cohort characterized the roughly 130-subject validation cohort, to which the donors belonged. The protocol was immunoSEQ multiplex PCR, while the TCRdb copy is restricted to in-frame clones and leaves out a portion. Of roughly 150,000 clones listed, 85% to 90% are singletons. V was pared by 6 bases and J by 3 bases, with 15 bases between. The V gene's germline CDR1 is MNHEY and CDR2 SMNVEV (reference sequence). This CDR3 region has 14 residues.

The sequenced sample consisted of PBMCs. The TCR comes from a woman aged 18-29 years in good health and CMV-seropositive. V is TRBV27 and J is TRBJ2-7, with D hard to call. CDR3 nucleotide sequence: TGTGCCAGCAGGAAAATCAACAGAGACTACGAGCAGTACTTC. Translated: CASRKINRDYEQYF.